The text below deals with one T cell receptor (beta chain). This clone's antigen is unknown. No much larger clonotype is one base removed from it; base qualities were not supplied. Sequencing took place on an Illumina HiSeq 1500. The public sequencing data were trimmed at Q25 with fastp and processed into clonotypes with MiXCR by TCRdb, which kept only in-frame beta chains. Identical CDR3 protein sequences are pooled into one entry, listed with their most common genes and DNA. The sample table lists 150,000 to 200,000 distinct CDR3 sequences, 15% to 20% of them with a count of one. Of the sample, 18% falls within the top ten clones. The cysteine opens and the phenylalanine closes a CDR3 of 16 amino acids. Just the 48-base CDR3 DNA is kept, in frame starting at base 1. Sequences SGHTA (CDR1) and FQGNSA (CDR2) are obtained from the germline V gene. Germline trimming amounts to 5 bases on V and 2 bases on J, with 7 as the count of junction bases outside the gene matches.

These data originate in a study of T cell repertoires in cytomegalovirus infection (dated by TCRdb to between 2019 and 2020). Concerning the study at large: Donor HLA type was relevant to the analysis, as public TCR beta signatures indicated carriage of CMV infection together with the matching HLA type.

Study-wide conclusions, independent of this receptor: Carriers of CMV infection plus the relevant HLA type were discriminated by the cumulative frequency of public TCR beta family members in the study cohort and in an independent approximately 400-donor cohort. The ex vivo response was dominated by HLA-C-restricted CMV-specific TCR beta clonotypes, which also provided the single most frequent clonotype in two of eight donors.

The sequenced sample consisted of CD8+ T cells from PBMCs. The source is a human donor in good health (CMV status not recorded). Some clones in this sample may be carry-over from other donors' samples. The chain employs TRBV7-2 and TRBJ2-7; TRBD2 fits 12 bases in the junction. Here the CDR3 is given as CASSIPTSGSTYEQYF. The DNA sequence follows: TGTGCCAGCAGCATACCGACTAGCGGGAGTACCTACGAGCAGTACTTC.